The rows below give T cell receptor beta chains drawn from one sample of a study of technical replicates of blood from a few donors. Clones were read by immunoSEQ multiplex PCR, and TCRdb kept only the in-frame ones, dropping some. This table holds 75,000 to 95,000 clones, approximately 94% found once. Sequencing input: T cells isolated from PBMCs. The receptors derive from a human donor in good health. CDR3s include the opening cysteine and the closing phenylalanine or tryptophan. Fields, in order: CDR3 DNA, CDR3 protein, D gene, V gene, clone size, J gene. A D gene is named only where the DNA matches it firmly. Some rows have no size entry. The others give once, few or many, or a class for an expanded clone.

CDR3nt: TGTGCCAGCAGCCCTAGGGACAGGGTTTCGATAGTGAGGGACACTGAAGCTTTCTTT
CDR3aa: CASSPRDRVSIVRDTEAFF
d_gene: TRBD1
v_gene: TRBV5-5
abundance: NA
j_gene: TRBJ1-1

CDR3nt: TGTGCCAGCAGTAGGGGCGGGGGTTCCAATGAGCAGTTCTTC
CDR3aa: CASSRGGGSNEQFF
d_gene: TRBD2
v_gene: TRBV6-5
abundance: NA
j_gene: TRBJ2-1

CDR3nt: TGCGCCAGCAGCCAAGATCGGGGTCTTGGAAACACCATATATTTT
CDR3aa: CASSQDRGLGNTIYF
d_gene: NA
v_gene: TRBV4-1
abundance: NA
j_gene: TRBJ1-3

CDR3nt: TGTGCCAGCAGTCCACGAGGATCCTTTACCCCCGGGGAGCTGTTTTTT
CDR3aa: CASSPRGSFTPGELFF
d_gene: NA
v_gene: TRBV27
abundance: NA
j_gene: TRBJ2-2

CDR3nt: TGTGCCAGCAGTCCTAGGCGCTATGGCTACACCTTC
CDR3aa: CASSPRRYGYTF
d_gene: NA
v_gene: TRBV6-5
abundance: NA
j_gene: TRBJ1-2

CDR3nt: TGTGCCAGCAGTGACCGGACAGGAGGATACTATGGCTACACCTTC
CDR3aa: CASSDRTGGYYGYTF
d_gene: TRBD1
v_gene: TRBV6-1
abundance: NA
j_gene: TRBJ1-2

CDR3nt: TGTGCCGGCAGTTTATCCGGGACAGGGAGTAATGAAAAACTGTTTTTT
CDR3aa: CAGSLSGTGSNEKLFF
d_gene: TRBD1
v_gene: TRBV28
abundance: NA
j_gene: TRBJ1-4

CDR3nt: TGTGCCAGCAGCTTTAGGGACATCGGCCCCTATGGCTACACCTTC
CDR3aa: CASSFRDIGPYGYTF
d_gene: NA
v_gene: TRBV7-3
abundance: NA
j_gene: TRBJ1-2

CDR3nt: TGTGCCAGCAGTTTCGGGACAGGGGCTGTTTATGAGCAGTTCTTC
CDR3aa: CASSFGTGAVYEQFF
d_gene: TRBD1
v_gene: TRBV6-5
abundance: NA
j_gene: TRBJ2-1

CDR3nt: TGTGCCAGCAGCCTCACCATCGCGACTGAAGCTTTCTTT
CDR3aa: CASSLTIATEAFF
d_gene: NA
v_gene: TRBV7-9
abundance: NA
j_gene: TRBJ1-1

CDR3nt: TGCGCCAGCAGCTTGGCCGGCGGGGGGCGCGGTGAAAAACTGTTTTTT
CDR3aa: CASSLAGGGRGEKLFF
d_gene: NA
v_gene: TRBV5-1
abundance: NA
j_gene: TRBJ1-4

CDR3nt: TGTGCCAGCAGCTCCCCACGGACTAGCGGGGGGGCGTGGGATACGCAGTATTTT
CDR3aa: CASSSPRTSGGAWDTQYF
d_gene: TRBD2
v_gene: TRBV7-8
abundance: once
j_gene: TRBJ2-3

CDR3nt: TGTGCCAGCAGTTCGACCGGGACAGGGGACTACGAGCAGTACTTC
CDR3aa: CASSSTGTGDYEQYF
d_gene: TRBD1
v_gene: TRBV6-1
abundance: NA
j_gene: TRBJ2-7

CDR3nt: TGTGCCAGCAGCTCTAGGACTAGCGGCCAAGAGACCCAGTACTTC
CDR3aa: CASSSRTSGQETQYF
d_gene: TRBD2
v_gene: TRBV5-4
abundance: NA
j_gene: TRBJ2-5

CDR3nt: TGCAGCGTAGGGGACATTTGGATTTATGGCTACACCTTC
CDR3aa: CSVGDIWIYGYTF
d_gene: NA
v_gene: TRBV29-1
abundance: NA
j_gene: TRBJ1-2

CDR3nt: TGTGCCAGCAGCCACTATTTACAGGCCCAGCATTTT
CDR3aa: CASSHYLQAQHF
d_gene: NA
v_gene: TRBV7-9
abundance: NA
j_gene: TRBJ1-5

CDR3nt: TGCGCCAGCAGCCAAGGACTACCGAACCTCAATGAGCAGTTCTTC
CDR3aa: CASSQGLPNLNEQFF
d_gene: NA
v_gene: TRBV4-1
abundance: NA
j_gene: TRBJ2-1

CDR3nt: TGTGCCAGCAGTGAAGCGAACGGACTGAGCTCCTACGAGCAGTACTTC
CDR3aa: CASSEANGLSSYEQYF
d_gene: NA
v_gene: TRBV6-1
abundance: NA
j_gene: TRBJ2-7

CDR3nt: TGTGCCAGCGGCGGGGACACTGAAGCTTTCTTT
CDR3aa: CASGGDTEAFF
d_gene: NA
v_gene: TRBV28
abundance: NA
j_gene: TRBJ1-1

CDR3nt: TGTGCCAGCAGTGAAAGGACAGGGGCTAATTCACCCCTCCACTTT
CDR3aa: CASSERTGANSPLHF
d_gene: TRBD1
v_gene: TRBV6-1
abundance: few
j_gene: TRBJ1-6

CDR3nt: TGCGCCAGCAGCTTGGGACAGGGTAACAACGAGCAGTACTTC
CDR3aa: CASSLGQGNNEQYF
d_gene: TRBD1
v_gene: TRBV5-1
abundance: NA
j_gene: TRBJ2-7

CDR3nt: TGTGCCAGCAGCTTAGTCTTTCAGGGACTACACGAGCAGTACTTC
CDR3aa: CASSLVFQGLHEQYF
d_gene: TRBD2
v_gene: TRBV11-2
abundance: NA
j_gene: TRBJ2-7

CDR3nt: TGTGCCAGACAGGGGGCAGACACTGAAGCTTTCTTT
CDR3aa: CARQGADTEAFF
d_gene: TRBD1
v_gene: TRBV2
abundance: NA
j_gene: TRBJ1-1

CDR3nt: TGTGCCACTAGCCCGAGGGAAAATGACAATGAGCAGTTCTTC
CDR3aa: CATSPRENDNEQFF
d_gene: NA
v_gene: TRBV15
abundance: NA
j_gene: TRBJ2-1

CDR3nt: TGTGCCAGCAGTGAAAGGCGTATTACAGGGGTCAATGAGCAGTTCTTC
CDR3aa: CASSERRITGVNEQFF
d_gene: TRBD1
v_gene: TRBV6-1
abundance: NA
j_gene: TRBJ2-1

CDR3nt: TGTGCCAGCAGTGCTGGATCAGGTGCCAGGGGTCAGCCCCAGCATTTT
CDR3aa: CASSAGSGARGQPQHF
d_gene: NA
v_gene: TRBV6-1
abundance: NA
j_gene: TRBJ1-5

CDR3nt: TGTGCCAGTTTCCAGAACTATGGCTACACCTTC
CDR3aa: CASFQNYGYTF
d_gene: NA
v_gene: TRBV19
abundance: once
j_gene: TRBJ1-2